Listed here are 21 T cell receptor beta chains from one sample, sequenced in a study of cytomegalovirus exposure and HLA in healthy donors. Primers included in the PCR were 60 Vbeta and 13 Jbeta primers. TCRdb's table, derived via immunoSEQ multiplex PCR, lists solely in-frame clones and lacks some. The sample consists of around 190,000 clones, around 80% of them appearing once. The sequenced material came from PBMCs. The receptors shown here come from a woman aged 40 to 49 in good health and CMV-seronegative.

The V gene is TRBV15, the J gene TRBJ2-3, with TRBD1 matching over 10 bases. Germline V gives CDR1 LNHNV, CDR2 YYDKDF (reference sequence). The length of the CDR3 is 17 residues. The ends lost 0 bases at V and 4 bases at J; junction bases unmatched: 7. The CDR3 DNA is TGTGCCACCAGCAGAGATCAAGGACAGGGGGGTTCAGATACGCAGTATTTT. Its protein is CATSRDQGQGGSDTQYF.

The J gene is TRBJ2-7, the V gene TRBV19; TRBD1 is a possible D gene (5 bases). The CDR3 has 15 amino acids. Germline assignment: CDR1 LNHDA and CDR2 SQIVND (reference sequence). Trimming shortened V by 2 bases and J by 3 bases, and 14 bases separated the two germline ends. The DNA of the CDR3 is TGTGCCAGTAGTATACGAGCCAGGGAAAGCTACGAGCAGTACTTC. Translated, it gives CASSIRARESYEQYF.

This clone was counted only a few times. This CDR3 reads CATASGQGGAEAFF. The DNA for the CDR3 is TGTGCCACCGCCTCGGGACAGGGGGGAGCTGAAGCTTTCTTT. The rearrangement joins TRBV10-3 to TRBJ1-1; TRBD1 aligns across 11 bases. V trimming: 10 bases; J trimming: 6 bases; junction bases outside the gene matches: 10. The CDR3 extends over 14 amino acids. The germline V gene has CDR1 ENHRY and CDR2 SYGVKD.

This chain links TRBV29-1 with TRBJ1-2; D is perhaps TRBD1 (5 bases). With 5 bases removed from V and 0 bases from J, the gap between germline ends came to 10 bases. This CDR3 has 13 amino acids. Germline V gene data show CDR1 as SQVTM and CDR2 as ANQGSEA. As DNA, the CDR3 is TGCAGCGTTACAGGTCCACCTAACTATGGCTACACCTTC. It translates to CSVTGPPNYGYTF.

The gene calls are TRBV7-2 and TRBJ2-3, with 9 bases aligning to TRBD1. Germline V gene data show CDR1 as SGHTA and CDR2 as FQGNSA. V lost 5 bases and J lost 2; bases outside the gene matches: 2. This CDR3 spans 14 amino acids. CDR3: CASSRDRATDTQYF. The CDR3 nucleotides are TGTGCCAGCAGCAGGGACAGGGCCACAGATACGCAGTATTTT.

A note on this clone: The CDR3 carries no conserved terminal phenylalanine or tryptophan, so it likely arises from a read error. The chain couples TRBV4-2 to TRBJ1-1, with TRBD1 matching over 9 bases. The CDR3 sequence is 13 residues long. The germline CDR1 and CDR2 sequences are LGHNA and YNFKEQ. V gave up 2 bases and J gave up 8 bases; unmatched junction bases: 3. The CDR3 spells CASSQNGQGEAFS. In DNA, the CDR3 is TGTGCCAGCAGCCAAAATGGACAGGGGGAAGCTTTCTCT.

The chain joins TRBV6-1 to TRBJ2-7, with a weak D call TRBD2 (5 bases). Germline V gives CDR1 MNHNS, CDR2 SASEGT. Between the trimmed V and J ends, which lost 0 bases and 3 bases, there was a span of 9 bases. The CDR3 sequence is 14 residues long. CDR3 bases: TGTGCCAGCAGTGAAGCCGGACTGGGCTACGAGCAGTACTTC. This sequence encodes CASSEAGLGYEQYF.

This sequence joins TRBV5-4 and TRBJ2-1; D is undetermined. This CDR3 has 13 residues. Trimming pared 4 bases from V and 9 bases from J, leaving 14 bases between. Per germline, CDR1 SGHNT and CDR2 YYREEE (reference sequence). CDR3 residues: CASSHLRSGEQFF. Written as DNA, the CDR3 is TGTGCCAGCAGCCACCTAAGGTCGGGTGAGCAGTTCTTC. The complete variable domain, with remaining parts taken from reference TRBV5-4 and TRBJ2-1, reads ETGVTQSPTHLIKTRGQQVTLRCSSQSGHNTVSWYQQALGQGPQFIFQYYREEENGRGNFPPRFSGLQFPNYSSELNVNALELDDSALYLCASSHLRSGEQFFGPGTRLTVL.

V gene TRBV7-9 combines with J gene TRBJ1-4; D gene uncertain. In germline, CDR1 is SEHNR, CDR2 FQNEAQ (reference sequence). CDR3 length: 14 residues. The germline V and J ends were trimmed by 1 base and 4 bases, with 7 bases remaining between them. CDR3 in DNA: TGTGCCAGCAGCTTAGAACAGTATAATGAAAAACTGTTTTTT. It specifies CASSLEQYNEKLFF.

The chain carries TRBV2 and TRBJ2-2; the D gene is possibly TRBD2 (5 bases). This CDR3 region has 15 residues. The germline gives CDR1 SNHLY, CDR2 FYNNEI. Deletions cut 5 bases from V and 2 bases from J, with 12 bases between. The CDR3 DNA is TGTGCCAGCAGTCCCGACGGGATAAACACCGGGGAGCTGTTTTTT. Its protein product is CASSPDGINTGELFF.

The chain employs TRBV7-2 and TRBJ1-1; no reliable D call. Between the trimmed V and J ends, which lost 2 bases and 5 bases, there was a span of 9 bases. The germline V gene has CDR1 SGHTA and CDR2 FQGNSA. This CDR3 contains 13 residues. Here the CDR3 DNA reads TGTGCCAGCAGCTTATATTCAGTAACTGAAGCTTTCTTT. This sequence encodes CASSLYSVTEAFF.

The CDR3 sequence: CASSVEGGGRNGYTF. DNA for the CDR3: TGTGCCAGCAGTGTCGAAGGAGGGGGCAGGAATGGCTACACCTTC. V is TRBV2 and J is TRBJ1-2, with 7 bases matching TRBD1. The CDR3 runs 15 residues. Trimming at V came to 4 bases and at J to 6 bases, leaving 11 bases not matched to a gene. The germline CDR1 and CDR2 sequences are SNHLY and FYNNEI.

CDR3: CASSPLAGNYNEQFF. The CDR3 bases are TGTGCCAGCAGTCCGTTAGCGGGGAACTACAATGAGCAGTTCTTC. The chain carries TRBV6-6 and TRBJ2-1; 8 bases are shared with TRBD2. J was trimmed by 3 bases and V by 5 bases; bases with no gene match: 6. Germline V gene sequence: CDR1 MNHNY, CDR2 SVGAGI (reference sequence). CDR3 length equals 15 residues.

Comments on this clone: Germline is not matched at one junction end, which may reflect a read error. J is TRBJ2-1 and V is TRBV2; weak D call: TRBD2 (5 bases). The CDR3 has 14 amino acids. CDR1 and CDR2 (germline): SNHLY, FYNNEI. The CDR3 DNA reads TGTGCCAGCAATGAAGTCCGGGTAGCGTTTTGGGCGTTCTTC. Protein: CASNEVRVAFWAFF.

This sequence joins TRBV5-4 and TRBJ2-7, with a tentative D call TRBD2 (5 bases). Between the trimmed V and J ends, which lost 5 bases and 2 bases, there was a span of 20 bases. The germline gives CDR1 SGHNT, CDR2 YYREEE (reference sequence). This CDR3 contains 16 residues. The CDR3 is CASSLTYSGRTYEQYF. CDR3 nucleotide sequence: TGTGCCAGCAGTCTAACGTACAGCGGTAGAACCTACGAGCAGTACTTC.

The chain employs TRBV7-9 and TRBJ1-4, with 9 bases fitting TRBD1. CDR1 is SEHNR and CDR2 is FQNEAQ in the germline V gene (reference sequence). V dropped 5 bases and J dropped 4; count of bases not matched to a gene: 8. The CDR3 is 16 residues long. This CDR3 reads CASSLRQGDNNEKLFF. As DNA, the CDR3 is TGTGCCAGCAGCCTCAGACAGGGGGACAATAATGAAAAACTGTTTTTT.

V usage is TRBV15 and J usage is TRBJ1-4; weak D call: TRBD1 (6 bases). This CDR3 has 16 amino acids. The V gene's germline CDR1 is LNHNV and CDR2 YYDKDF (reference sequence). Deletions cut 3 bases from V and 7 bases from J, with 18 bases between. The CDR3 is CATSSSLLGAGEKLFF. Written as DNA, the CDR3 is TGTGCCACCAGCAGTTCCCTGCTGGGGGCAGGTGAAAAACTGTTTTTT.

The gene calls are TRBV7-9 and TRBJ1-2; no clear D gene. This CDR3 region has 13 residues. Germline V lookup: CDR1 SEHNR, CDR2 FQNEAQ (reference sequence). The V and J ends lost 1 base and 7 bases respectively, with 10 bases between them. The CDR3 loop reads CASSLGAVGGYTF. The CDR3 nucleotides are TGTGCCAGCAGCTTAGGGGCAGTCGGTGGCTACACCTTC.

This clone was seen a few times. A junction end diverges from the germline sequence, so it may reflect a read error. This rearrangement joins TRBV5-6 to TRBJ2-7; TRBD1 matches at 9 bases. This CDR3 is built from 14 residues. Germline loops: CDR1 SGHDT, CDR2 YYEEEE. The CDR3, as DNA: TGTGCCAGCAGCTTGGACCTCACAGGGGGCCAGGCGGTTTTC. Translated, it gives CASSLDLTGGQAVF.

The V call is TRBV25-1, the J call TRBJ2-7, with D perhaps matching TRBD2 (6 bases). Per germline, CDR1 MGHDK and CDR2 SYGVNS. CDR3 size: 15 residues. Trimming pared 4 bases from V and 2 bases from J, leaving 15 bases between. CDR3 sequence: CASSGTGTGAYEQYF. CDR3 coding DNA: TGTGCCAGCAGTGGGACCGGGACGGGAGCCTACGAGCAGTACTTC.

The chain carries TRBV6-5 and TRBJ2-1; 7 bases map to TRBD2. CDR1 is MNHEY and CDR2 is SVGAGI in the germline V gene. The CDR3 runs 15 residues. V lost 6 bases to trimming and J lost 0 bases; unmatched junction nucleotides: 5. CDR3 nucleotides: TGTGCCAGCAGCACTAGCGTTAGCTCCTACAATGAGCAGTTCTTC. It yields the protein CASSTSVSSYNEQFF.